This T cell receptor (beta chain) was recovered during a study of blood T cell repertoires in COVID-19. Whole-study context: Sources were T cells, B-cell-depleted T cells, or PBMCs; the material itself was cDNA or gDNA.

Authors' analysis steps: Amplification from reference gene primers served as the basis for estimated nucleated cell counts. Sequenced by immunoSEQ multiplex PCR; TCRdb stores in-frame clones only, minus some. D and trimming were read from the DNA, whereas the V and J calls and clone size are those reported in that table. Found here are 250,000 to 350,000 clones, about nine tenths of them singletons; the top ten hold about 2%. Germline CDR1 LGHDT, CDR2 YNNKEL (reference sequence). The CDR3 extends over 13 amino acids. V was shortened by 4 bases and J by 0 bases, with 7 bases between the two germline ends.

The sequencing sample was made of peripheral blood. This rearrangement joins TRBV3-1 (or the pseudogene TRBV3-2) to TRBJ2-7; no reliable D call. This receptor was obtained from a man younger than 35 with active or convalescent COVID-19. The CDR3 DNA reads TGTGCCAGCAGCCCCCCGAGCTCCTACGAGCAGTACTTC. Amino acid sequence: CASSPPSSYEQYF.